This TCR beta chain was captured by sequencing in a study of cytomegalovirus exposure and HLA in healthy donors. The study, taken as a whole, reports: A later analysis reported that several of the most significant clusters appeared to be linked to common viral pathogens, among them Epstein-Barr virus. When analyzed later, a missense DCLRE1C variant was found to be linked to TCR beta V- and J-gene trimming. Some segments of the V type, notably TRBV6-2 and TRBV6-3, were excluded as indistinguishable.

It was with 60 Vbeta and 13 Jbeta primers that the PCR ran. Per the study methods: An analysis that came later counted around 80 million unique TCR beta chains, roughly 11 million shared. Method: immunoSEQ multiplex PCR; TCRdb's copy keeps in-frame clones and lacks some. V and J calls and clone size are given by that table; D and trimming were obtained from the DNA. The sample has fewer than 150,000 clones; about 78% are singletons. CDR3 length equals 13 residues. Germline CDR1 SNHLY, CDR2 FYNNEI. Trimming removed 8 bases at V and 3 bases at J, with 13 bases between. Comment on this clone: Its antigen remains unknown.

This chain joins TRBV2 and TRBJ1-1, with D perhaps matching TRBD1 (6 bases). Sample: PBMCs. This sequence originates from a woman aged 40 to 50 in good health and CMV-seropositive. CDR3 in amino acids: CASCRQAYTEAFF. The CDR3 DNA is TGTGCCAGCTGTAGACAGGCGTACACTGAAGCTTTCTTT. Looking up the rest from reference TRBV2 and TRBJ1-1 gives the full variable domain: EPEVTQTPSHQVTQMGQEVILRCVPISNHLYFYWYRQILGQKVEFLVSFYNNEISEKSEIFDDQFSVERPDGSNFTLKIRSTKLEDSAMYFCASCRQAYTEAFFGQGTRLTVV.